Listed below are T cell receptor beta chains from one sample, sequenced in a study of shared clonotypes between healthy human individuals. The method was immunoSEQ multiplex PCR; TCRdb's version includes in-frame clones alone and lacks a portion of them. Altogether millions of clones are present, about 92% being singletons, with the ten largest covering approximately 1.7%. Input material: naive CD8+ T cells from PBMCs. The origin of the receptors is a man younger than 35 in good health. Some clones in this sample may be carry-over from other donors' samples. Each CDR3 is given with its conserved first and last residue. A D gene is named only where the DNA matches it firmly. Not all rows give a size; the values are once, few, many and, for expanded clones, a class.

.	TRBJ2-3	TRBV7-3	once	CASSASSSLGDTQYF	TGTGCCAGCAGCGCTTCGTCATCGCTGGGAGATACGCAGTATTTT
TRBD2	TRBJ2-3	TRBV29-1	.	CSSRPGTRSDTQYF	TGCAGCTCCCGCCCCGGGACTAGGTCAGATACGCAGTATTTT
.	TRBJ2-5	TRBV6-5	once	CASSLSLVGETQYF	TGTGCCAGCAGTCTCTCCTTGGTTGGGGAGACCCAGTACTTC
.	TRBJ1-4	TRBV7-2	.	CASSLFGGAYHEKLFF	TGTGCCAGCAGCCTGTTCGGGGGCGCATACCATGAAAAACTGTTTTTT
TRBD1	TRBJ2-5	TRBV6-1	.	CASSLLDRDEETQYF	TGTGCCAGCAGTCTTTTGGACAGGGACGAAGAGACCCAGTACTTC
TRBD2	TRBJ2-7	TRBV7-9	.	CASSLGLAGRYEQYF	TGTGCCAGCAGCTTAGGGCTAGCGGGAAGGTACGAGCAGTACTTC
.	TRBJ2-3	TRBV4-2	.	CASSIWKDVSTDTQYF	TGTGCCAGCAGCATTTGGAAGGACGTTAGCACAGATACGCAGTATTTT
.	TRBJ2-7	TRBV28	.	CASSFFPIDRSGEQYF	TGTGCCAGCAGTTTTTTCCCTATCGACAGGAGTGGAGAGCAGTACTTC
.	TRBJ2-5	TRBV9	once	CASSPPSRETQYF	TGTGCCAGCAGCCCTCCTTCGCGGGAGACCCAGTACTTC
TRBD2	TRBJ2-7	TRBV19	.	CASSLTLAGSGEQYF	TGTGCCAGTAGCCTCACACTAGCGGGAAGCGGCGAGCAGTACTTC
TRBD1	TRBJ2-7	TRBV7-9	.	CASSLAAGGPYEQYF	TGTGCCAGCAGCTTAGCGGCAGGGGGCCCCTACGAGCAGTACTTC
TRBD2	TRBJ2-1	TRBV10-3	once	CAISDRLAGGRNEQFF	TGTGCCATCAGTGATAGGTTAGCGGGAGGTCGGAATGAGCAGTTCTTC
.	TRBJ2-2	TRBV10-2	few	CASSERDPTGELFF	TGCGCCAGCAGTGAACGGGACCCCACCGGGGAGCTGTTTTTT
.	TRBJ2-1	TRBV19	.	CASSILHLLGNEQFF	TGTGCCAGTAGTATTTTACATCTCTTGGGCAATGAGCAGTTCTTC
.	TRBJ2-7	TRBV4-2	.	CASSQEGTSNYEQYF	TGTGCCAGCAGCCAAGAAGGGACATCGAACTACGAGCAGTACTTC
.	TRBJ2-5	TRBV27	once	CASRPIIPQETQYF	TGTGCCAGCAGGCCGATAATCCCCCAAGAGACCCAGTACTTC
.	TRBJ1-4	TRBV9	.	CASSVGAPNEKLFF	TGTGCCAGCAGCGTAGGGGCCCCTAATGAAAAACTGTTTTTT
.	TRBJ1-5	TRBV7-9	.	CASSFDMNQPQHF	TGTGCCAGCAGCTTCGACATGAATCAGCCCCAGCATTTT
.	TRBJ2-7	TRBV6-5	.	CASTDGGSYEQYF	TGTGCCAGTACAGATGGCGGTAGTTACGAGCAGTACTTC
.	TRBJ1-5	TRBV7-8	.	CASSTLGPDGGQPQHF	TGTGCCAGCAGCACCCTGGGCCCCGACGGGGGTCAGCCCCAGCATTTT
TRBD2	TRBJ2-1	TRBV9	.	CASSPHSGSSYNEQFF	TGTGCCAGCAGCCCACATAGCGGGAGCTCCTACAATGAGCAGTTCTTC
.	TRBJ1-2	TRBV6-6	.	CASSNTDTSYGYTF	TGTGCCAGCAGCAACACCGACACCAGCTATGGCTACACCTTC
.	TRBJ1-5	TRBV10-2	few	CASSFSNQPQHF	TGCGCCAGCAGTTTCAGCAATCAGCCCCAGCATTTT
TRBD2	TRBJ2-3	TRBV10-2	.	CASSRTSGRTDTQYF	TGCGCCAGCAGCCGGACTAGCGGGCGCACAGATACGCAGTATTTT
TRBD2	TRBJ2-7	TRBV19	.	CASSIGAGGWYEQYF	TGTGCCAGTAGTATAGGAGCGGGAGGCTGGTACGAGCAGTACTTC
.	TRBJ2-2	TRBV4-2	.	CASSPRGTGELFF	TGTGCCAGCAGCCCGAGGGGCACCGGGGAGCTGTTTTTT
.	TRBJ2-7	TRBV28	.	CASSLRGSAYEQYF	TGTGCCAGCAGTTTACGAGGCAGCGCCTACGAGCAGTACTTC
TRBD1	TRBJ2-2	TRBV7-6	.	CASSSLTGGTGELFF	TGTGCCAGCAGCTCCCTGACAGGGGGTACCGGGGAGCTGTTTTTT
.	TRBJ1-2	TRBV12-5	.	CASGSELRGPEGYTF	TGTGCTAGTGGCTCCGAGCTCAGGGGTCCTGAAGGCTACACCTTC
TRBD2	TRBJ2-1	TRBV7-9	.	CASSLGTSGNEWSYNEQFF	TGTGCCAGCAGCCTCGGGACTAGCGGGAACGAGTGGTCCTACAATGAGCAGTTCTTC
TRBD1	TRBJ1-1	TRBV25-1	.	CASSERQGDTEAFF	TGTGCCAGCAGTGAAAGGCAGGGGGACACTGAAGCTTTCTTT
.	TRBJ2-3	TRBV29-1	.	CSALGSAQYF	TGCAGCGCCCTCGGTTCTGCGCAGTATTTT
TRBD2	TRBJ2-3	TRBV28	.	CVAGLADTDTQYF	TGTGTGGCGGGACTAGCGGACACAGATACGCAGTATTTT
TRBD1	TRBJ2-2	TRBV7-9	.	CASSKTGGRRTGELFF	TGTGCCAGCAGCAAGACAGGGGGAAGGAGAACCGGGGAGCTGTTTTTT
.	TRBJ1-6	TRBV28	.	CASSLYNSPLHF	TGTGCCAGCAGTTTATATAATTCACCCCTCCACTTT
.	TRBJ2-7	TRBV27	once	CASSIGVTYEQYF	TGTGCCAGCAGCATAGGTGTTACCTACGAGCAGTACTTC
.	TRBJ2-7	TRBV9	.	CASSVEGEPYEQYF	TGTGCCAGCAGCGTAGAGGGAGAACCCTACGAGCAGTACTTC
.	TRBJ2-2	TRBV27	.	CASSLYANTGELFF	TGTGCCAGCAGTTTATACGCGAACACCGGGGAGCTGTTTTTT
TRBD1	TRBJ1-3	TRBV9	.	CASSVTGSSGNTIYF	TGTGCCAGCAGCGTGACAGGGAGCTCTGGAAACACCATATATTTT
.	TRBJ2-7	TRBV2	.	CASSEGGSPTYEQYF	TGTGCCAGCAGTGAAGGAGGGAGTCCCACCTACGAGCAGTACTTC